The T cell receptor beta chain described here comes from a study of early T cells in non-severe SARS-CoV-2 infection. In the study overall: Chains were not paired, and sequencing was done on bulk RNA from unsorted whole blood. Study results and limitations: Private and CD4 specificities were missed by VDJdb matching, which favored anti-spike CD8 responses.

The CDR3 is 12 residues long. Germline CDR1 is DFQATT and CDR2 is SNEGSKA (reference sequence). V was cut by 6 bases and J by 6 bases, with 13 bases left in between. A remark on this clonotype: Its antigen is not known.

The library protocol tagged individual cDNA molecules with unique molecular identifiers. TCRdb called the 5' RACE reads again in MiXCR, with one record for every CDR3 protein. In the table there are 35,000 to 45,000 distinct CDR3 sequences, about 6% of which are singletons. The chain links TRBV20-1 to TRBJ2-3; D gene unclear. The TCR originated in an adult who was a healthcare worker with PCR-confirmed SARS-CoV-2 infection or an uninfected control (not recorded which). This sample comprised whole blood, obtained at baseline. Written as DNA, the CDR3 is TGCAGTGCCGCCTCCATTTCCGATACGCAGTATTTT. Its protein product is CSAASISDTQYF.